The 4 T cell receptor beta chains presented below share a single source sample, sequenced in a study of cytomegalovirus exposure and HLA in healthy donors (TCRdb year 2017). The library relied on the immunoSEQ multiplex PCR assay. For the multiplex PCR, a mixture combining 60 forward primers for TCR Vbeta segments and 13 reverse primers for TCR Jbeta segments was used. TCRdb provides this immuneACCESS table in a form limited to in-frame rearrangements. Some clones are lacking; in checked studies, under half of them reflect an unresolved V gene, and why the rest are absent is not known. The sample table holds 200,000 or so clones, of which 82% were seen once. Around 0.1% of the sample belongs to the ten largest clones. The specimen sequenced was PBMCs. The receptors come from a boy aged 2 to 10 in good health and CMV-seronegative.

CDR3 region: CASTRDGWTAEAFF. The CDR3 coding sequence is TGTGCCAGCACAAGGGACGGCTGGACAGCTGAAGCTTTCTTT. This chain connects TRBV18 to TRBJ1-1; tentative D call: TRBD1 (6 bases). Germline V gene sequence: CDR1 KGHSH, CDR2 LQKENI. This CDR3 comprises 14 residues. V was clipped by 8 bases and J by 6 bases, with 19 bases between them. The entire variable domain, with the rest obtained from reference TRBV18 and TRBJ1-1, is as follows: NAGVMQNPRHLVRRRGQEARLRCSPMKGHSHVYWYRQLPEEGLKFMVYLQKENIIDESGMPKERFSAEFPKEGPSILRIQQVVRGDSAAYFCASTRDGWTAEAFFGQGTRLTVV.

The V and J genes are TRBV2 and TRBJ1-2, with 9 bases lining up with TRBD1. The CDR3 is 15 residues long. Germline CDR1 SNHLY, CDR2 FYNNEI. V was pared by 6 bases and J by 4 bases, with 9 bases of the junction left unmatched. CDR3 amino acids: CASSPPTGGSYGYTF. The CDR3 nucleotides are TGTGCCAGCAGCCCGCCTACAGGGGGCTCCTATGGCTACACCTTC.

As regards this clone: The germline gene is not matched at one end of the junction; a read error may be the cause. The chain couples TRBV13 to TRBJ1-2; 7 bases are shared with TRBD1. The V gene's germline CDR1 is PRHDT and CDR2 FYEKMQ (reference sequence). This CDR3 comprises 15 residues. This chain's CDR3 is CAGSLRDSNFYGYTF. The CDR3 bases are TGTGCCGGCAGCCTCCGGGACAGCAATTTCTATGGCTACACCTTC.

The chain uses TRBV4-3 and TRBJ2-3; 8 bases match TRBD2. The V segment lost 5 bases and the J segment 2 bases; nucleotides outside the gene matches: 12. CDR3 length: 17 residues. The V gene's germline CDR1 is LGHNA and CDR2 YSLEER. In DNA form, the CDR3 reads TGCGCCAGCAGCTCGGGGGGGAGGGCGGGGGACACAGATACGCAGTATTTT. It yields the protein CASSSGGRAGDTDTQYF.